These 25 T cell receptor beta chains share one sample of origin, sequenced in a study of human T cells and chemical hapten exposure. One entry per CDR3 protein, called by TCRdb with MiXCR from the RACE reads. The data show some 110,000 distinct CDR3 sequences, less than 45% seen once. Time point: patch test 3, about 24 weeks after DPC sensitization. Specified treatment: therapeutic diphenylcyclopropenone sensitization with weekly scalp DPC. The sequences come from whole blood, collected in connection with sensitization to the hapten diphenylcyclopropenone (DPC). The source is a man aged 40-55 years with alopecia areata. Some clones in this sample may be carry-over from other donors' samples.

V usage is TRBV7-2 and J usage is TRBJ2-7, with 8 positions matching TRBD1. Germline CDR1 and CDR2: SGHTA and FQGNSA. This CDR3 spans 15 amino acids. The V segment lost 6 bases and the J segment 1 base; nucleotides outside the gene matches: 8. CDR3 nucleotides: TGTGCCAGCAGTACCTGGACAGGGTTGTCCTACGAGCAGTACGTC. Translation gives CASSTWTGLSYEQYV.

In its sample, this clonotype was seen a few times. This sequence joins TRBV12-3 or TRBV12-4 and TRBJ1-5; 9 nucleotides agree with TRBD1. The CDR3 sequence is 15 residues long. The V and J ends lost 6 bases and 1 base, in that order; junction bases with no gene match: 4. CDR3 region: CASRGQGASNQPQHF. The CDR3 bases are TGTGCCAGCAGGGGACAGGGTGCGAGCAATCAGCCCCAGCATTTT.

The rearrangement links TRBV6-2 or TRBV6-3 to TRBJ2-7; no clear D gene. The CDR3 consists of 14 residues. V lost 6 bases and J lost 2, with 14 bases in between. The germline CDR1 and CDR2 sequences are MNHEY and SVGEGT. For the CDR3, the DNA is TGTGCCAGCAGCTCTACCGGACCCACCTACGAGCAGTACGTC. Translated: CASSSTGPTYEQYV.

The gene calls are TRBV7-2 and TRBJ2-3; D may correspond to TRBD1 or TRBD2 (6 bases each). CDR3 length equals 17 residues. Trimming took 0 bases from V and 1 from J, leaving 14 bases between them. Germline V CDR1 and CDR2: SGHTA, FQGNSA. The CDR3 DNA reads as TGTGCCAGCAGCTTAGCGGGGGCGGGATCGGGCACAGATACGCAGTATTTT. Its protein is CASSLAGAGSGTDTQYF. The variable domain in full, completed from reference TRBV7-2 and TRBJ2-3, reads GAGVSQSPSNKVTEKGKDVELRCDPISGHTALYWYRQSLGQGLEFLIYFQGNSAPDKSGLPSDRFSAERTGGSVSTLTIQRTQQEDSAVYLCASSLAGAGSGTDTQYFGPGTRLTVL.

The chain couples TRBV5-1 to TRBJ2-3, with D perhaps matching TRBD1 or TRBD2 (5 bases each). This CDR3 spans 15 amino acids. Trimming pared 6 bases from V and 2 bases from J, leaving 16 bases between. Germline assignment: CDR1 SGHRS and CDR2 YFSETQ. CDR3 bases: TGCGCCAGCACGAGGGACGGACTTTACACAGATACGCAGTATTTT. The encoded protein is CASTRDGLYTDTQYF.

The genes are TRBV6-6 and TRBJ2-3, with TRBD1 matching over 12 bases. After removal of 4 bases from V and 4 bases from J, the junction contained 9 bases not matched to a gene. This CDR3 region has 17 residues. Germline V gene lookup returns CDR1 MNHNY and CDR2 SVGAGI (reference sequence). The DNA of the CDR3 is TGTGCCAGCAGTTTCCTGCCGGGACAGGGGGCGGCAGATACGCAGTATTTT. It codes for CASSFLPGQGAADTQYF.

The rearrangement joins TRBV6-5 to TRBJ2-6, with D possibly TRBD1 on 6 matching bases. With 8 bases removed from V and 0 bases from J, the gap between germline ends came to 17 bases. The length of the CDR3 is 17 residues. Germline CDR1 reads MNHEY; CDR2 reads SVGAGI. CDR3 loop: CASSSEDSLSGANVLTF. Here the CDR3 DNA reads TGTGCCAGCTCCTCAGAGGACAGCCTCTCTGGGGCCAACGTCCTGACTTTC.

This clonotype was picked up a small number of times. The chain combines TRBV5-5 with TRBJ1-6, with D uncertain. Germline loops: CDR1 SGHKS, CDR2 YYEKEE (reference sequence). V lost 0 bases and J lost 8, with 0 bases in between. The CDR3 is 11 amino acids. The CDR3 protein is CASSLDSPLHF. The DNA for the CDR3 is TGTGCCAGCAGCTTGGATTCACCCCTCCACTTT.

The chain recombines TRBV7-7 with TRBJ2-7, with TRBD2 matching 9 bases. CDR1 and CDR2 from the germline V gene are SSHAT and FNYEAQ (reference sequence). This CDR3 has 15 amino acids. DNA of the CDR3: TGTGCTAGCAGCCAAATGGGACTAGCTCCCGACGAGCAGTACGTC. Translation gives CASSQMGLAPDEQYV.

V is TRBV7-2 and J is TRBJ2-3; no definite D call. The V end lost 6 bases, the J end lost 1 base, and 17 bases lay between the germline ends. The CDR3 spans 16 residues. Per the germline V gene, CDR1 is SGHTA and CDR2 is FQGNSA. The CDR3 sequence: CASRRQLVPGTDTQYF. CDR3 nucleotide sequence: TGTGCCAGCAGACGCCAGCTGGTCCCGGGCACAGATACGCAGTATTTT.

A single count supports this clonotype. The chain couples TRBV9 to TRBJ2-7; no firm D call. Trimming removed 4 bases from V and 5 bases from J, with 22 bases in between. Germline CDR1 and CDR2: SGDLS and YYNGEE. This CDR3 has 16 amino acids. CDR3 sequence: CASSPWTTSFVDEQYF. The CDR3 DNA follows: TGTGCCAGCAGCCCATGGACCACAAGCTTCGTCGACGAGCAGTACTTC.

This chain uses TRBV5-1 with TRBJ1-5; D gene uncertain. The CDR3 totals 13 residues. V was shortened by 4 bases and J by 5 bases, with 10 bases between the two germline ends. CDR1 and CDR2 from the germline V gene are SGHRS and YFSETQ. The CDR3 nucleotides read TGCGCCAGCAGCCCTGACATCTATCAGCCCCAGCATTTT. It is translated as CASSPDIYQPQHF.

The chain employs TRBV14 and TRBJ1-1; no firm D call. Between the trimmed V and J ends, which lost 1 base and 11 bases, there was a span of 14 bases. The CDR3 totals 13 residues. CDR1 is SGHDN, CDR2 FVKESK, per germline. The CDR3 loop is CASSQVLIGLAFF. DNA of the CDR3: TGTGCCAGCAGCCAAGTTCTGATCGGATTGGCTTTCTTT.

This clonotype turned up a few times. The J gene is TRBJ2-7, the V gene TRBV5-1, with 10 bases matching TRBD1. The germline V gene encodes CDR1 SGHRS and CDR2 YFSETQ. This CDR3 has 14 amino acids. Germline trimming cut 0 bases from V and 5 bases from J; bases unmatched to any gene: 2. CDR3 sequence (DNA): TGCGCCAGCAGCTTGGGACAGGGGGCGGACGAGCAGTACTTC. It yields the protein CASSLGQGADEQYF.

The chain links TRBV4-3 to TRBJ2-3, with a weak D call TRBD1 (6 bases). V was trimmed by 4 bases and J by 3 bases, leaving 20 bases between them. From germline, CDR1 is LGHNA and CDR2 YSLEER. CDR3 length equals 17 residues. The CDR3 bases are TGCGCCAGCAGCCCCCAGGGGTGGGTGAGGAGAACAGATACGCAGTATTTT. It specifies CASSPQGWVRRTDTQYF.

This clonotype turned up a few times. The J gene is TRBJ2-7, the V gene TRBV9; D gene ambiguous. This CDR3 region has 15 residues. V shed 3 bases and J shed 0 bases, with 13 bases lying between them. Germline values: CDR1 SGDLS, CDR2 YYNGEE. As DNA, the CDR3 is TGTGCCAGCAGCGCCGGCCCCAATCCCTCCTACGAGCAGTACTTC. It specifies CASSAGPNPSYEQYF.

The CDR3 sequence is CATSDLTSGSSGAQFF. Here the CDR3 DNA reads TGTGCCACCAGTGATTTAACTAGCGGGAGCTCTGGCGCCCAGTTCTTC. The J gene is TRBJ2-1, the V gene TRBV24-1; 11 bases match TRBD2. V was pared by 1 base and J by 13 bases, with 11 bases of the junction left unmatched. This CDR3 is built from 16 residues. In germline, CDR1 is KGHDR, CDR2 SFDVKD.

The DNA for the CDR3 is TGTGCCAGCAGCCAAGATGGCCCTAGCGCTCTCCAAGAGACCCAGTACTTC. It specifies CASSQDGPSALQETQYF. The rearrangement joins TRBV3-1 to TRBJ2-5, with D possibly matching TRBD2 (6 bases). Trimming removed 0 bases from V and 1 base from J, with 15 bases in between. CDR1 is LGHDT and CDR2 is YNNKEL in the germline V gene (reference sequence). CDR3 length: 17 residues.

This chain joins TRBV28 and TRBJ2-7, with D perhaps TRBD2 (5 bases). Germline lookup yields CDR1 MDHEN and CDR2 SYDVKM. This CDR3 has 13 residues. Trimming left V 5 bases short and J 4 bases short, with 12 bases between. CDR3 DNA sequence: TGTGCCAGCAGTCCACGACTACCTTACGAGCAGTACTTC. This translates into CASSPRLPYEQYF.

The rearrangement uses TRBV9 and TRBJ2-3; possibly TRBD2 for D (5 bases). V was clipped by 0 bases and J by 6 bases, with 8 bases between them. Germline CDR1 is SGDLS and CDR2 is YYNGEE. The CDR3 is made up of 13 amino acids. Here the CDR3 DNA reads TGTGCCAGCAGCGTAGAGGGAGTCGATACGCAGTATTTT. It codes for CASSVEGVDTQYF.

This chain joins TRBV20-1 and TRBJ2-4, with D possibly TRBD2 on 5 matching bases. The CDR3 is 14 residues long. Germline V gene sequence: CDR1 DFQATT, CDR2 SNEGSKA (reference sequence). The V gene lost 0 bases and the J gene lost 12 bases, with 18 bases spanning the gap. CDR3 bases: TGCAGTGCTAGAGATTCCCTAGCTCACACGACTCAGTACTTC. It translates to CSARDSLAHTTQYF.

This clonotype was observed a few times. The V call is TRBV12-3 or TRBV12-4, the J call TRBJ2-2, with 8 bases identical to TRBD1. The V gene end was trimmed by 2 bases and the J gene end by 5 bases; junction bases not matched to a gene: 4. The CDR3 runs to 15 residues. CDR3 DNA: TGTGCCAGCAGTTTAAGTAGACAGGGGACCGGGGAGCTGTTTTTT. Protein sequence: CASSLSRQGTGELFF.

This CDR3 reads CASSLQVDGTEAFF. CDR3 nucleotides: TGTGCCAGCAGCTTGCAGGTTGACGGCACTGAAGCTTTCTTT. The chain joins TRBV5-4 to TRBJ1-1; D not certain. Per the germline V gene, CDR1 is SGHNT and CDR2 is YYREEE (reference sequence). The CDR3 is 14 residues long. The V end was cut by 1 base, the J end by 4 bases, with 11 bases between.

The rearrangement links TRBV28 to TRBJ2-7; D is ambiguous. With 0 bases removed from V and 4 bases from J, the gap between germline ends came to 4 bases. Germline values: CDR1 MDHEN, CDR2 SYDVKM. CDR3 size: 12 residues. Here the CDR3 DNA reads TGTGCCAGCAGTTTATGGGGATACGAGCAGTACTTC. This translates into CASSLWGYEQYF.

V and J are TRBV10-3 and TRBJ2-3, with D perhaps TRBD2 (5 bases). Looked up from germline, CDR1 is ENHRY and CDR2 is SYGVKD. This CDR3 is 15 amino acids long. V lost 5 bases, J lost 0 bases, and 12 bases lay in between. This chain's CDR3 is CAISLGRTSTDTQYF. The DNA of the CDR3 is TGTGCCATCAGTCTCGGACGGACTAGCACAGATACGCAGTATTTT.